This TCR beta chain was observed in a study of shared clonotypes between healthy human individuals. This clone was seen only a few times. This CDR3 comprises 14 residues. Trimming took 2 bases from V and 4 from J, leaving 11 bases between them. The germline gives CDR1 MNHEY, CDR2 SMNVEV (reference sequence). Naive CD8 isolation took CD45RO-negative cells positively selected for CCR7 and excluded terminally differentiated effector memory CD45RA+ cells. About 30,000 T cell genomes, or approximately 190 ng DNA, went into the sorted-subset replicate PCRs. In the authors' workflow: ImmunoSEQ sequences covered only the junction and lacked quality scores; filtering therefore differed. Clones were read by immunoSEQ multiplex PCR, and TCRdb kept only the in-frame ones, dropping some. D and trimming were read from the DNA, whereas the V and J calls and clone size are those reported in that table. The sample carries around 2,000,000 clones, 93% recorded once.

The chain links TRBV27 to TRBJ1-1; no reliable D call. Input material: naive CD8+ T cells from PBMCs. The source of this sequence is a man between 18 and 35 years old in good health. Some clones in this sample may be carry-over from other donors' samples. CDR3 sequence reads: CASSLTFSGTEAFF. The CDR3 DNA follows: TGTGCCAGCAGTTTAACGTTTAGTGGCACTGAAGCTTTCTTT.